The 28 T cell receptor beta chains below come from one sample, sequenced in a study of blood T cells in healthy people across ages. A second PCR, run for about 7 to 11 cycles, used a sample-barcoded 5' primer plus a J-beta primer mix. TCRdb itself ran the 5' RACE reads through MiXCR, one entry per CDR3 protein. The sample lists more than 800,000 distinct CDR3 sequences, around 45% occurring once. The specimen was blood. All receptors derive from a woman in her fifties or sixties in good health.

This clonotype has a handful of counts. The rearrangement links TRBV27 to TRBJ2-4, with TRBD2 identical over 12 bases. V shed 3 bases and J 13 bases; nucleotides not matched to a gene: 10. The CDR3 runs 15 residues. The germline V gene has CDR1 MNHEY and CDR2 SMNVEV (reference sequence). DNA for the CDR3: TGTGCCAGCAGTTTGAGGTCTAGCGGGAGGGATGAGCAGTACTTC. Amino acid sequence: CASSLRSSGRDEQYF.

The CDR3 loop reads CSAAGTDVYNEQFF. CDR3 DNA: TGCAGTGCAGCCGGGACAGACGTCTACAATGAGCAGTTCTTC. The chain links TRBV20-1 to TRBJ2-1; 7 positions match TRBD1. V lost 6 bases to trimming and J lost 3 bases; unmatched junction nucleotides: 8. There are 14 residues in the CDR3. Germline V CDR1 and CDR2: DFQATT, SNEGSKA (reference sequence).

This clonotype was seen ten or more times. The chain links TRBV2 to TRBJ2-1; either TRBD1 or TRBD2 may supply D (5 bases each). The V gene lost 6 bases and the J gene lost 7 bases, with 10 bases spanning the gap. The CDR3 sequence is 12 residues long. The V gene's germline CDR1 is SNHLY and CDR2 FYNNEI. The CDR3 DNA reads TGTGCCAGCAGGGGGGACGATAATGAGCAGTTCTTC. Translating gives CASRGDDNEQFF.

The rearrangement links TRBV10-3 to TRBJ1-5, with D possibly TRBD1 on 5 matching bases. V was pared by 10 bases and J by 2 bases, with 12 bases between. The CDR3 loop spans 13 amino acids. Germline-derived CDR1 and CDR2 are ENHRY and SYGVKD. For the CDR3, the DNA is TGTGCCACCCAAGAAGGGGGCAATCAGCCCCAGCATTTT. Translated: CATQEGGNQPQHF.

This clonotype was observed a handful of times. The rearrangement joins TRBV27 to TRBJ2-4; 7 nucleotides align to TRBD2. The J call could be wrong; TRBJ2-7 is a better fit for the DNA end. The CDR3 is 16 amino acids. Germline V gene lookup returns CDR1 MNHEY and CDR2 SMNVEV (reference sequence). In nucleotides, the CDR3 is TGTGCCAGCAGTCCCCTCGGAGGGACGGGAGGAGGCGAGCAGTACTTC. It is translated as CASSPLGGTGGGEQYF.

This chain links TRBV3-1 with TRBJ2-3, with a weak D call TRBD2 (6 bases). V was cut by 2 bases and J by 5 bases, with 14 bases left in between. The germline V gene encodes CDR1 LGHDT and CDR2 YNNKEL (reference sequence). The CDR3 length is 15 residues. The CDR3 is CASSQFPGGEDTQYF. CDR3 DNA: TGTGCCAGCAGCCAATTTCCCGGGGGAGAAGATACGCAGTATTTT.

V is TRBV21-1 and J is TRBJ2-1; the table's TRBD2 call for D was not verified on the DNA. TRBV21-1 is flagged as a pseudogene. The CDR3 extends over 17 amino acids. As DNA, the CDR3 is TGTGCCAGCAGCAAAGCGTGGACTAGCTGGGTCTACAATGAGCAGTTCTTC. Its translation: CASSKAWTSWVYNEQFF.

The chain couples TRBV29-1 to TRBJ2-1; D unresolved. This CDR3 region has 13 residues. The V and J ends lost 7 bases and 12 bases respectively, with 22 bases between them. CDR1 is SQVTM and CDR2 is ANQGSEA in the germline V gene. Written as DNA, the CDR3 is TGCAGCGCCAACACTAATACGATATTTGGGCAGTTCTTC. Translated, it gives CSANTNTIFGQFF.

This chain links TRBV20-1 with TRBJ2-1; 8 bases map to TRBD2. The V and J ends lost 1 base and 2 bases, in that order; junction bases with no gene match: 13. Germline V gene data show CDR1 as DFQATT and CDR2 as SNEGSKA (reference sequence). The CDR3 contains 18 residues. The CDR3: CSARALFRAGGPYNEQFF. The CDR3 coding sequence is TGCAGTGCTAGAGCCCTTTTTCGCGCGGGAGGACCCTACAATGAGCAGTTCTTC.

CDR3 coding DNA: TGTGCCAGCAGTTACACCGACTATGGCGAGCAGTTCTTC. Protein: CASSYTDYGEQFF. V and J are TRBV6-5 and TRBJ2-1; D is possibly TRBD2 (5 bases). The CDR3 contains 13 residues. From germline, CDR1 is MNHEY and CDR2 SVGAGI. Trimming pared 2 bases from V and 10 bases from J, leaving 12 bases between.

This rearrangement joins TRBV29-1 to TRBJ2-1, with 7 bases that match TRBD2. Matching the DNA end better, TRBJ2-7 makes the J call doubtful. The V gene's germline CDR1 is SQVTM and CDR2 ANQGSEA. This CDR3 region has 14 residues. DNA for the CDR3: TGCAGCGTTGCGGGCGGGAGAGGTTACAATGAGCAGTACTTC. This gives the protein CSVAGGRGYNEQYF.

Note on this clonotype: The junction shows a germline mismatch at one end, possibly a read error. This chain uses TRBV2 with TRBJ2-1; D is unresolved. The CDR3 is 14 residues long. Germline-derived CDR1 and CDR2 are SNHLY and FYNNEI. CDR3 bases: TGTGCCAGCAGATTAATGCTTACCTACAATAAGCAGTTCTTC. Encoded protein: CASRLMLTYNKQFF.

The V and J genes are TRBV29-1 and TRBJ1-1, with 12 bases aligning to TRBD1. The V and J ends lost 6 bases and 8 bases, in that order; junction bases with no gene match: 1. CDR1 and CDR2 (germline): SQVTM, ANQGSEA. This CDR3 has 11 residues. In DNA, the CDR3 is TGCAGCGTAGGGACAGGGGGCGAAGCTTTCTTT. Translated, it gives CSVGTGGEAFF. Filled out from reference TRBV29-1 and TRBJ1-1, the complete variable domain reads SAVISQKPSRDICQRGTSLTIQCQVDSQVTMMFWYRQQPGQSLTLIATANQGSEATYESGFVIDKFPISRPNLTFSTLTVSNMSPEDSSIYLCSVGTGGEAFFGQGTRLTVV.

The chain employs TRBV7-2 and TRBJ2-3, with TRBD2 matching over 13 bases. There are 17 residues in the CDR3. CDR1 is SGHTA, CDR2 FQGNSA, per germline. The junction had 5 bases not matched to a gene; V was cut back by 1 base and J by 4 bases. CDR3 DNA: TGTGCCAGCAGCTTAGACCCCGGACTAGCGGGAGCAGATACGCAGTATTTT. Translated: CASSLDPGLAGADTQYF.

The chain joins TRBV20-1 to TRBJ1-2; 7 positions agree with TRBD1. Germline CDR1 and CDR2: DFQATT and SNEGSKA (reference sequence). Trimming cost V 0 bases and J 5 bases; bases outside gene matches: 3. There are 13 residues in the CDR3. The CDR3 coding sequence is TGCAGTGCTAGAGAAGCAGGGGGTTATGGCTACACCTTC. Translating gives CSAREAGGYGYTF.

This clonotype was counted once. In DNA form, the CDR3 reads TGTGCCATCAGTGAGGCGGTGGAGGGGGTCTATGGCTACACCTTC. It encodes CAISEAVEGVYGYTF. This chain joins TRBV10-3 and TRBJ1-2; D may be TRBD1 (6 bases). The CDR3 is 15 amino acids. Trimming stripped 2 bases from V and 4 bases from J, with 14 bases between. Germline CDR1 reads ENHRY; CDR2 reads SYGVKD.

The chain combines TRBV6-1 with TRBJ2-4; D possibly corresponds to TRBD2 (5 bases). The DNA matches TRBJ2-7 better at its end, which makes the J call doubtful. Germline V CDR1 and CDR2: MNHNS, SASEGT. The CDR3 extends over 14 amino acids. In DNA, the CDR3 is TGTGCCAGCAGTGAAATTGGGCTAGCCTTCGAGCAGTACTTC. Translated, it gives CASSEIGLAFEQYF.

This clonotype was seen a few times. The chain has TRBV10-3 and TRBJ1-1; 10 positions match TRBD1. Per the germline V gene, CDR1 is ENHRY and CDR2 is SYGVKD. The CDR3 spans 14 residues. With V trimmed by 5 bases and J by 1 base, 1 base remained unmatched. DNA for the CDR3: TGTGCCATCAGTCGGGACAGGGGGAACACTGAAGCTTTCTTT. It codes for CAISRDRGNTEAFF.

As to this clonotype: A junction end diverges from the germline sequence, so it may reflect a read error. The chain couples TRBV28 to TRBJ1-2; D gene unclear. The CDR3 runs 13 residues. Germline V lookup: CDR1 MDHEN, CDR2 SYDVKM. DNA of the CDR3: TGTGCCAGCGGTTTGGAGGATTTAGGTGGCTACACCTTC. This encodes CASGLEDLGGYTF.

This sequence joins TRBV2 and TRBJ2-3; weak D call: TRBD1 (6 bases). The length of the CDR3 is 11 residues. Germline-derived CDR1 and CDR2 are SNHLY and FYNNEI. Trimming took off 8 bases at V and 6 bases at J, with 9 bases between the two ends. The chain's CDR3 is CASPTGDTQYF. CDR3 nucleotide sequence: TGTGCCAGCCCAACAGGGGATACGCAGTATTTT.

The chain links TRBV18 to TRBJ2-7; the match to TRBD1 covers 7 bases. Germline V gene data show CDR1 as KGHSH and CDR2 as LQKENI. Trimming took 3 bases from V and 11 from J; bases not matched to a gene: 7. CDR3 length equals 12 residues. In nucleotides, the CDR3 is TGTGCCAGCTCACCTCAACAGGGGTTGGAGTACTTC. It encodes CASSPQQGLEYF.

This clonotype has just a few counts. This rearrangement joins TRBV6-1 to TRBJ2-3; D is possibly TRBD2 (6 bases). Germline CDR1 MNHNS, CDR2 SASEGT. V was clipped by 6 bases and J by 3 bases, with 10 bases between them. The CDR3 runs to 13 residues. CDR3: CASRRRGTDTQYF. The CDR3 bases are TGTGCCAGCAGGCGGAGGGGTACAGATACGCAGTATTTT.

This rearrangement joins TRBV2 to TRBJ2-4, with unresolved D. Trimming shortened V by 3 bases and J by 0 bases, and 9 bases separated the two germline ends. The CDR3 sequence is 15 residues long. Germline V CDR1 and CDR2: SNHLY, FYNNEI. This CDR3 is CASSEASLAKNIQYF. CDR3 nucleotide sequence: TGTGCCAGCAGTGAGGCTAGTCTAGCCAAAAACATTCAGTACTTC. Using reference TRBV2 and TRBJ2-4 for the parts outside the CDR3, the full variable domain is EPEVTQTPSHQVTQMGQEVILRCVPISNHLYFYWYRQILGQKVEFLVSFYNNEISEKSEIFDDQFSVERPDGSNFTLKIRSTKLEDSAMYFCASSEASLAKNIQYFGAGTRLSVL.

A few counts support this clonotype. The chain joins TRBV20-1 to TRBJ2-4; D possibly corresponds to TRBD1 (5 bases). The CDR3 covers 16 residues. From germline, CDR1 is DFQATT and CDR2 SNEGSKA (reference sequence). V was clipped by 5 bases and J by 0 bases, with 17 bases between them. CDR3 region: CSAWQGTPLAKNIQYF. The CDR3 DNA reads TGCAGTGCTTGGCAGGGAACCCCACTAGCCAAAAACATTCAGTACTTC.

This clonotype occurred a few times. The chain employs TRBV28 and TRBJ1-5; TRBD1 is a possible D gene (6 bases). V dropped 6 bases and J dropped 5 bases, with 14 bases sitting between them. The CDR3 consists of 14 residues. The germline V gene encodes CDR1 MDHEN and CDR2 SYDVKM. The CDR3 sequence is CASRKQGSHQPQHF. CDR3 nucleotide sequence: TGTGCCAGCAGAAAACAGGGAAGTCATCAGCCCCAGCATTTT. Filled out from reference TRBV28 and TRBJ1-5, the complete variable domain reads DVKVTQSSRYLVKRTGEKVFLECVQDMDHENMFWYRQDPGLGLRLIYFSYDVKMKEKGDIPEGYSVSREKKERFSLILESASTNQTSMYLCASRKQGSHQPQHFGDGTRLSIL.

The CDR3 DNA reads TGTGCCAGCAGCCCTTTAGTGGATGACTACAATGAGCAGTTCTTC. Protein: CASSPLVDDYNEQFF. The chain couples TRBV4-2 to TRBJ2-1; no definite D call. CDR3 length equals 15 residues. V was clipped by 4 bases and J by 3 bases, with 13 bases between them. CDR1 is LGHNA and CDR2 is YNFKEQ in the germline V gene.

The chain links TRBV27 to TRBJ1-2; D gene uncertain. This CDR3 contains 13 residues. The V gene lost 6 bases and the J gene lost 1 base, with 9 bases spanning the gap. CDR1 MNHEY and CDR2 SMNVEV come from the germline V gene (reference sequence). The chain's CDR3 is CASSDGFNYGYTF. In DNA, the CDR3 is TGTGCCAGCAGCGACGGATTTAACTATGGCTACACCTTC.

The V call is TRBV7-8, the J call TRBJ2-3; D ambiguous. The CDR3 has 15 residues. CDR1 and CDR2 from the germline V gene are SGHVS and FQNEAQ. V shed 3 bases and J shed 6 bases, with 16 bases lying between them. The CDR3, as DNA: TGTGCCAGCAGCTTCCGTGTTGGGGATTCGGATACGCAGTATTTT. Its translation is CASSFRVGDSDTQYF.